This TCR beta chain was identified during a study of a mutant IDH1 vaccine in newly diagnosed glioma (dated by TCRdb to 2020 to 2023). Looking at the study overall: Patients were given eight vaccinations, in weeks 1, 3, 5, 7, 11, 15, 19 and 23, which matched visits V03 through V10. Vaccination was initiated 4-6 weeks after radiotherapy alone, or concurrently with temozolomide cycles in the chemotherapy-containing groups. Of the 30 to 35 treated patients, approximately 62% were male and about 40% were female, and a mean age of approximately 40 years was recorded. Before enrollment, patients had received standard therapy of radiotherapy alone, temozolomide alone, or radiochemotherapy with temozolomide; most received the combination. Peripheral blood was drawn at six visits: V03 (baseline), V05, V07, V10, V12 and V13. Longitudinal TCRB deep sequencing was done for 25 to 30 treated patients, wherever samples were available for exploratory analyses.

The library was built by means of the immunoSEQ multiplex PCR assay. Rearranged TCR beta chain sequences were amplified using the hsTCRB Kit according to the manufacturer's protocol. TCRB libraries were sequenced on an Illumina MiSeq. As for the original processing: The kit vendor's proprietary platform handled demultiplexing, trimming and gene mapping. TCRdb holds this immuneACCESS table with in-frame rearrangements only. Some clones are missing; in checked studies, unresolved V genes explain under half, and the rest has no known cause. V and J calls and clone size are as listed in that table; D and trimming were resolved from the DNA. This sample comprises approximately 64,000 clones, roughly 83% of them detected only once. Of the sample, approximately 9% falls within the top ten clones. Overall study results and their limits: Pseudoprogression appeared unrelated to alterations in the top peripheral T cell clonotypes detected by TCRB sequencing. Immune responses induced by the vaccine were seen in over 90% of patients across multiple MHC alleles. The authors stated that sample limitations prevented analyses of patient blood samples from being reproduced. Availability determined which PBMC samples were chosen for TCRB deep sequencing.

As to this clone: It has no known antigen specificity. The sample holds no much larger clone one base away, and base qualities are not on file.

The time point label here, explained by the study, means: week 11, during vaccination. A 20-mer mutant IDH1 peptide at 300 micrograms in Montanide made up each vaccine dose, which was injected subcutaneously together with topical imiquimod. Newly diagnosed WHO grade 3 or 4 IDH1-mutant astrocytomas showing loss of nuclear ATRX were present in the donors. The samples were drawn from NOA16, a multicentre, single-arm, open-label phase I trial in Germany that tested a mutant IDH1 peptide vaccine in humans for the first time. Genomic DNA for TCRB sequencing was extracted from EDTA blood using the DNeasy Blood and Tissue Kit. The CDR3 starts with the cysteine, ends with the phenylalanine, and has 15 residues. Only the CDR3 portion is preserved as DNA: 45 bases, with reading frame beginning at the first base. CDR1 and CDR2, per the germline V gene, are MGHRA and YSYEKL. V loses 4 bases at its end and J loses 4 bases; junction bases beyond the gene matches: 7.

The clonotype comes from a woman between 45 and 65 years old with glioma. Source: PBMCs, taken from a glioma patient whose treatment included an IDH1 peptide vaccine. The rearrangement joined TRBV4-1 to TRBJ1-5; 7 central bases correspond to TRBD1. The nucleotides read TGCGCCAGCAGCCTCCTCCCGGGACAGAATCAGCCCCAGCATTTT. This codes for CASSLLPGQNQPQHF.